This T cell receptor beta chain emerged from a study of PD-L1 blockade in urothelial cancer. Study-wide background: Each patient had 0 to 3 earlier chemotherapy regimens. The researchers analyzed blood 3 weeks (second dose) and 6 weeks after treatment start. Blood-derived samples held a median around 140,000 T cells.

V lost 1 base, J lost 5 bases, and 7 bases lay in between. The CDR3 length is 14 residues. Germline values: CDR1 SGHNT, CDR2 YYREEE (reference sequence). Time point in this sample: pretreatment peripheral blood. The data were produced by immunoSEQ multiplex PCR, yet TCRdb's version contains in-frame clones alone and is incomplete. The data hold under 70,000 clones, with about 81% observed a single time. V usage is TRBV5-4 and J usage is TRBJ2-6; D gene unclear. The receptor's source is a man aged 70-80 years with urothelial cancer. Sequenced here: PBMCs, sampled around atezolizumab (anti-PD-L1) treatment. This CDR3 is CASSLTNWANVLTF. The CDR3 coding sequence is TGTGCCAGCAGCTTGACTAACTGGGCCAACGTCCTGACTTTC.